This T cell receptor (beta chain) was identified during a study of cytomegalovirus exposure and HLA in healthy donors. General study points: Later on, an analysis tied around 17,000 TCR beta sequences to HLA alleles at 0.05 false discovery rate. Published work reported that the classifier diagnosed cytomegalovirus status with high specificity and sensitivity.

CDR3 length equals 13 residues. Looked up from germline, CDR1 is MDHEN and CDR2 is SYDVKM. The junction had 3 bases not matched to a gene; V was cut back by 6 bases and J by 6 bases. To note about this clone: What it recognizes is unknown.

13 Jbeta primers and 60 Vbeta primers were used for the PCR. TCRdb's table, derived via immunoSEQ multiplex PCR, lists solely in-frame clones and lacks some. This table holds about 150,000 clones, 70% to 85% found once. The receptor comes from a man aged 30 to 39 in good health and CMV-seronegative. This rearrangement joins TRBV28 to TRBJ1-5, with 9 bases identical to TRBD1. Sequences were obtained from PBMCs. CDR3 bases: TGTGCCAGCAGAGGGACAGGGATTCAGCCCCAGCATTTT. Amino acids: CASRGTGIQPQHF.